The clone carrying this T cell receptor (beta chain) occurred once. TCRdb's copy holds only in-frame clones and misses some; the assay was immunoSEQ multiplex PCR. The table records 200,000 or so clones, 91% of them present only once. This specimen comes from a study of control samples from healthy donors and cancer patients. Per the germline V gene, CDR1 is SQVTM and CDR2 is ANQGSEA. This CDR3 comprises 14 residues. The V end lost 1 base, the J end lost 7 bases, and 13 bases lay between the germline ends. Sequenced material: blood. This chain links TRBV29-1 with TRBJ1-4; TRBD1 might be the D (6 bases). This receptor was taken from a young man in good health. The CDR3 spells CSVEGGDTVEKLFF. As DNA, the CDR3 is TGCAGCGTTGAAGGGGGGGACACCGTTGAAAAACTGTTTTTT.